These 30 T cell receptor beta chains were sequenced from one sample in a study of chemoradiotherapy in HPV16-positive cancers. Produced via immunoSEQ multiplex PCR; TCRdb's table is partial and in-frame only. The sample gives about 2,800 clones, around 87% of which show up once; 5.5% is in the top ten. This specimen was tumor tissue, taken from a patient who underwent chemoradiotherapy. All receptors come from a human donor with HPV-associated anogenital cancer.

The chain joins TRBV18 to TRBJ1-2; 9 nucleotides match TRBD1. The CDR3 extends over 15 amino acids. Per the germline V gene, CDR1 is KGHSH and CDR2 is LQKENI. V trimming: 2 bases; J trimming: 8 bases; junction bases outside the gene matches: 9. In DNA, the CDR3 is TGTGCCAGCTCACCAAGCATAGGACAGGGGATCGGCTACACCTTC. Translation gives CASSPSIGQGIGYTF.

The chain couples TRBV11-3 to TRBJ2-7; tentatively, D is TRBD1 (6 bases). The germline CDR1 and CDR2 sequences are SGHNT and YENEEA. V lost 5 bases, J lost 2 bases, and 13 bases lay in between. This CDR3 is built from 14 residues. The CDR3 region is CASSQGPGTYEQYF. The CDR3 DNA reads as TGTGCCAGCAGCCAGGGGCCAGGGACCTACGAGCAGTACTTC.

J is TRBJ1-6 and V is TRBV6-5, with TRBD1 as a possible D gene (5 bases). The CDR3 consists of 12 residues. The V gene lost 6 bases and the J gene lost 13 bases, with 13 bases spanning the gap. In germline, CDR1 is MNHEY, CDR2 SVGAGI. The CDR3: CASRSTAPPLHF. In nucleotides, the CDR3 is TGTGCCAGCAGATCGACAGCCCCCCCCCTCCACTTT.

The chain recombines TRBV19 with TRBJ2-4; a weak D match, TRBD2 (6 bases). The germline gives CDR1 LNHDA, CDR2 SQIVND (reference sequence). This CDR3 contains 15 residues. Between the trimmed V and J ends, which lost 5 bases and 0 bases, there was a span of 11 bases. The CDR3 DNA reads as TGTGCCAGTAGTCCCGTGGGAGGAGCCAAAAACATTCAGTACTTC. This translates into CASSPVGGAKNIQYF.

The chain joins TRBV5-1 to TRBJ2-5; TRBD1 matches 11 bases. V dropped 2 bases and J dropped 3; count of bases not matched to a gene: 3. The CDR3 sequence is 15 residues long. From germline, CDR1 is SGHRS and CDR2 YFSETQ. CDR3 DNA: TGCGCCAGCAGCTTTGCGGGACAGGGGGAAGAGACCCAGTACTTC. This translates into CASSFAGQGEETQYF.

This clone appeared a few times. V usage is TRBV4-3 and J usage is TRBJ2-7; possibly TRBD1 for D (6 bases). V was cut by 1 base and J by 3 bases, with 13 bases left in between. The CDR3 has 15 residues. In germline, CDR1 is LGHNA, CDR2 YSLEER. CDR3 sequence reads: CASSQALQGRYEQYF. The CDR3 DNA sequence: TGCGCCAGCAGCCAAGCCCTACAGGGCCGCTACGAGCAGTACTTC.

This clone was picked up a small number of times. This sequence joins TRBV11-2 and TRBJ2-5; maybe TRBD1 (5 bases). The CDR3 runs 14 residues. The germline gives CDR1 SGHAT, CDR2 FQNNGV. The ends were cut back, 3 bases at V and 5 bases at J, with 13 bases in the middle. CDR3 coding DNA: TGTGCCAGCAGCTTCGTAGGGGTTCCGGAGACCCAGTACTTC. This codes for CASSFVGVPETQYF.

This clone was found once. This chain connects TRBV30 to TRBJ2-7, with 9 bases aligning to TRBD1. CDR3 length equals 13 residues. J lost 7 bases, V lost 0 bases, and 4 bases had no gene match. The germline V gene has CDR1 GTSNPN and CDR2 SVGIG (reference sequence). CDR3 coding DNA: TGTGCCTGGAGTGTACGACAGGGGGGAGAGCAGTACTTC. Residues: CAWSVRQGGEQYF.

The CDR3 coding sequence is TGTGCCAGCAAAATGACAGGATCCTACGAGCAGTACTTC. It encodes CASKMTGSYEQYF. The V and J genes are TRBV27 and TRBJ2-7, with D perhaps matching TRBD1 (6 bases). Trimming took off 7 bases at V and 1 base at J, with 11 bases between the two ends. The CDR3 consists of 13 residues. Germline V gene lookup returns CDR1 MNHEY and CDR2 SMNVEV (reference sequence).

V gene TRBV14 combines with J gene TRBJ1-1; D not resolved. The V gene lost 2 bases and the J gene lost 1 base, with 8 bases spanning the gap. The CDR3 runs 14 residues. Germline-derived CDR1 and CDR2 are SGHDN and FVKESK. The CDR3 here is CASSQRWGNTEAFF. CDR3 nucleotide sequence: TGTGCCAGCAGCCAAAGATGGGGGAACACTGAAGCTTTCTTT. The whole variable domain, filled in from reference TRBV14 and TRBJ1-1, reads EAGVTQFPSHSVIEKGQTVTLRCDPISGHDNLYWYRRVMGKEIKFLLHFVKESKQDESGMPNNRFLAERTGGTYSTLKVQPAELEDSGVYFCASSQRWGNTEAFFGQGTRLTVV.

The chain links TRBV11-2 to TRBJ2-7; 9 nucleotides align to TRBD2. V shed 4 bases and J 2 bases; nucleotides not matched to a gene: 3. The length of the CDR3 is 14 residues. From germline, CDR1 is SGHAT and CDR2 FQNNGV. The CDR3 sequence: CASSWAGGPYEQYF. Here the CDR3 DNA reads TGTGCCAGCAGCTGGGCGGGAGGGCCCTACGAGCAGTACTTC.

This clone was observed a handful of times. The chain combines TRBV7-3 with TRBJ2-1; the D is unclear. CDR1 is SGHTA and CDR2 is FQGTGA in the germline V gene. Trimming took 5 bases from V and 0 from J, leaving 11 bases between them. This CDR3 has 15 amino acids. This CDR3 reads CASSIDSNSYNEQFF. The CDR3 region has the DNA TGTGCCAGCAGCATAGACTCCAACTCCTACAATGAGCAGTTCTTC.

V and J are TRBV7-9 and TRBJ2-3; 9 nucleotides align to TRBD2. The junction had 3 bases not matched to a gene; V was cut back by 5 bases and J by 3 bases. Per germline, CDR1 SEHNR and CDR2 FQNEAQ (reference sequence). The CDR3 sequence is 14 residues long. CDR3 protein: CASSGSGRTDTQYF. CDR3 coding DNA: TGTGCCAGCAGCGGTAGCGGGAGAACAGATACGCAGTATTTT.

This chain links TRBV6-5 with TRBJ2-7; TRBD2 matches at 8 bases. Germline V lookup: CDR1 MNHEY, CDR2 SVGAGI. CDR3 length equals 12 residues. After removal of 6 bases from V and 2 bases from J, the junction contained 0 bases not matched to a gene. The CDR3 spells CASRGLAYEQYF. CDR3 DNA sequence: TGTGCCAGCAGGGGACTAGCCTACGAGCAGTACTTC.

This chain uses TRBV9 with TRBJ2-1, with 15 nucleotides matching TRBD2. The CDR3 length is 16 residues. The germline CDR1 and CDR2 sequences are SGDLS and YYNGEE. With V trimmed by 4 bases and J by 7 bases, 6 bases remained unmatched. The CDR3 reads CASSLGLAGGRNEQFF. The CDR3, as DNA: TGTGCCAGCAGCCTTGGACTAGCGGGGGGGCGGAATGAGCAGTTCTTC.

The CDR3 is CASSFDSGRWQETQYF. CDR3 bases: TGTGCCAGCAGTTTTGATAGCGGGAGGTGGCAAGAGACCCAGTACTTC. The gene calls are TRBV27 and TRBJ2-5, with 10 nucleotides matching TRBD2. The CDR3 covers 16 residues. The V and J ends lost 3 bases and 2 bases, in that order; junction bases with no gene match: 6. Per germline, CDR1 MNHEY and CDR2 SMNVEV (reference sequence).

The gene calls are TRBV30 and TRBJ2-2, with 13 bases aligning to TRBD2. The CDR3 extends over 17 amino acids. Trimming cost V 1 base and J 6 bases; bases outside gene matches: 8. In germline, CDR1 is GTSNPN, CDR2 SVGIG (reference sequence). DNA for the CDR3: TGTGCCTGGAGTGGGGGGGACGGACTAGCGGGAGCCGGGGAGCTGTTTTTT. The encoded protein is CAWSGGDGLAGAGELFF.

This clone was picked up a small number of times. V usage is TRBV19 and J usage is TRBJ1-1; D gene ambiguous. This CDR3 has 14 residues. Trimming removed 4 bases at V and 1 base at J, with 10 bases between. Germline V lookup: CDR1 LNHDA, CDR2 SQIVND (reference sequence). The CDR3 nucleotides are TGTGCCAGTAGTAGAAAAGGCTCGAACACTGAAGCTTTCTTT. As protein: CASSRKGSNTEAFF.

CDR3 loop: CASSLAPRVQEQYF. The DNA for the CDR3 is TGTGCCAGCAGTTTGGCCCCCAGGGTTCAAGAGCAGTACTTC. The J gene is TRBJ2-7, the V gene TRBV27; D is perhaps TRBD1 (5 bases). The CDR3 is 14 residues long. The germline V gene encodes CDR1 MNHEY and CDR2 SMNVEV (reference sequence). V was clipped by 3 bases and J by 7 bases, with 16 bases between them.

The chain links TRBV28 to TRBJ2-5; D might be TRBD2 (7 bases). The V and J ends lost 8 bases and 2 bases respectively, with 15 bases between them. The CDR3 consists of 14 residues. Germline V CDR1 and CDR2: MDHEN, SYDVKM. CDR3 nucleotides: TGTGCCAGCGAGAGGGGGGGGGAACAAGAGACCCAGTACTTC. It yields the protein CASERGGEQETQYF.

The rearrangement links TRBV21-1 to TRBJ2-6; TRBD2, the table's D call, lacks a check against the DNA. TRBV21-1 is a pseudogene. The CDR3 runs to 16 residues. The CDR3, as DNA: TGTGCCAGCAGCAATTGGGGGGGGTTTGGGGCCAACGTCCTGACTTTC. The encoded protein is CASSNWGGFGANVLTF.

CDR3 residues: CASRGQFNEQFF. CDR3 bases: TGCGCCAGCCGAGGACAGTTCAATGAGCAGTTCTTC. This chain uses TRBV4-1 with TRBJ2-1; perhaps TRBD1 as D (6 bases). The CDR3 length is 12 residues. Germline lookup yields CDR1 MGHRA and CDR2 YSYEKL. Trimming left V 8 bases short and J 6 bases short, with 11 bases between.

CDR3 bases: TGTGCCAGCAGCTTCGGGACAGGGTTGAACAATGAGCAGTTCTTC. Protein: CASSFGTGLNNEQFF. The chain is built from TRBV13 and TRBJ2-1, with 9 nucleotides matching TRBD1. V shed 3 bases and J 5 bases; nucleotides not matched to a gene: 5. Germline loops: CDR1 PRHDT, CDR2 FYEKMQ (reference sequence). This CDR3 spans 15 amino acids.

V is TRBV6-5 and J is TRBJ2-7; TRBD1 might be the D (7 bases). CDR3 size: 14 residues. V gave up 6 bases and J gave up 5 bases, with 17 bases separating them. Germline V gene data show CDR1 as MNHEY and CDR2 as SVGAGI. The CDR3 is CASSLTRGRDEQYF. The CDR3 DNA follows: TGTGCCAGCAGCTTGACTAGGGGGCGGGACGAGCAGTACTTC.

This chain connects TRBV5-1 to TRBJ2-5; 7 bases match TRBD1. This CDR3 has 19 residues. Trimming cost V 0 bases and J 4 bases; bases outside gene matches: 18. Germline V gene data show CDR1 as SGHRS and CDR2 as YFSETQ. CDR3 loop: CASSLGATTGQGIRETQYF. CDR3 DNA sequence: TGCGCCAGCAGCTTGGGGGCAACGACAGGGCAGGGGATAAGAGAGACCCAGTACTTC.

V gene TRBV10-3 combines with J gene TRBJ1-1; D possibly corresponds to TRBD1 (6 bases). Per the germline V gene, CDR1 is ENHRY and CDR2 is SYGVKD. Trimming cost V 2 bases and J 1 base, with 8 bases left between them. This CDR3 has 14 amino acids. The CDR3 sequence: CAISEGQKNTEAFF. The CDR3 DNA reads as TGTGCCATCAGTGAGGGACAGAAGAACACTGAAGCTTTCTTT.

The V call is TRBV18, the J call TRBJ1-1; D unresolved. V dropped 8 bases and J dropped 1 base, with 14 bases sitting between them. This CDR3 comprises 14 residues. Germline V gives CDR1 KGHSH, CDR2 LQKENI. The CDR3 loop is CASAFADSNTEAFF. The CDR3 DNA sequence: TGTGCCAGCGCCTTCGCGGACTCGAACACTGAAGCTTTCTTT. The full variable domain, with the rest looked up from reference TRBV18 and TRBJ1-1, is NAGVMQNPRHLVRRRGQEARLRCSPMKGHSHVYWYRQLPEEGLKFMVYLQKENIIDESGMPKERFSAEFPKEGPSILRIQQVVRGDSAAYFCASAFADSNTEAFFGQGTRLTVV.

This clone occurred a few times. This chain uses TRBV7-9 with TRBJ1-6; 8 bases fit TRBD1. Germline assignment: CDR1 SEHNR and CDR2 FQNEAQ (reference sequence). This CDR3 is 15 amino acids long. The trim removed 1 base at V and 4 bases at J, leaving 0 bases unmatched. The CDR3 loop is CASSLGQGYNSPLHF. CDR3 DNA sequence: TGTGCCAGCAGCTTAGGACAGGGGTATAATTCACCCCTCCACTTT.

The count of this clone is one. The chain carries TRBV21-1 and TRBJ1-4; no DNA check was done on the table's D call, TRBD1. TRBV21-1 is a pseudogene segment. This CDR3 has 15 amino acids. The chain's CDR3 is CASSDTPGAGEKLFF. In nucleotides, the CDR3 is TGTGCCAGCAGCGACACCCCAGGGGCGGGCGAAAAACTGTTTTTT.

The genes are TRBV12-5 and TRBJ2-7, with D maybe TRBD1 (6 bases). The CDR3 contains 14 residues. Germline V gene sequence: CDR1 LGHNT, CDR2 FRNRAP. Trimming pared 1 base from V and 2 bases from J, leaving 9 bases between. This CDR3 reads CASGLARQAYEQYF. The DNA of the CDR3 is TGTGCTAGTGGTTTGGCCCGACAGGCCTACGAGCAGTACTTC.